This T cell receptor (beta chain) originates from a study of T cell repertoires in cytomegalovirus infection. Study as a whole: A matching HLA type, together with CMV infection, was signaled by public TCR beta signatures.

Overall study results and limits: The study found HLA-C-restricted CMV-specific TCR beta clonotypes dominating the ex vivo response.

A note on this clonotype: Its cognate antigen is unknown.

TCRdb analysed the reads with MiXCR anew, one entry per CDR3 protein. The sample lists 630,000 or so distinct CDR3 sequences; 24% were seen once. The receptor's source is a human donor in good health (CMV status not recorded). Some clones in this sample may be carry-over from other donors' samples. Sample: CD8+ T cells from PBMCs.

The DNA of the CDR3 is TGCAGTGCTAGAGATCAGAAAGCGGGGGGCTACAATGAGCAGTTCTTC. It codes for CSARDQKAGGYNEQFF. The chain employs TRBV20-1 and TRBJ2-1; 9 bases match TRBD2. Looked up from germline, CDR1 is DFQATT and CDR2 is SNEGSKA (reference sequence). The V segment lost 0 bases and the J segment 3 bases; nucleotides outside the gene matches: 6. There are 16 residues in the CDR3.